The 17 T cell receptor beta chains listed next were all sequenced from one sample in a study of cytomegalovirus exposure and HLA in healthy donors. The study ran its PCR with 60 Vbeta and 13 Jbeta primers. Profiling relied on immunoSEQ multiplex PCR, and the TCRdb table lists in-frame clones only, not all of them. Counted here are about 120,000 clones, roughly three quarters occurring once; the ten biggest clones make up roughly 12%. The sample consisted of PBMCs. These receptors were taken from a woman aged 40 to 50 in good health and CMV-seropositive.

This chain uses TRBV29-1 with TRBJ2-7; tentative D call: TRBD1 (5 bases). The CDR3 is 14 residues long. Per germline, CDR1 SQVTM and CDR2 ANQGSEA. With 4 bases removed from V and 0 bases from J, the gap between germline ends came to 13 bases. The CDR3 DNA is TGCAGCGTTGGGGCGACAGTTTTCTCCTACGAGCAGTACTTC. Protein product: CSVGATVFSYEQYF.

The V call is TRBV7-7, the J call TRBJ1-4; 9 bases agree with TRBD1. Germline CDR1 SSHAT, CDR2 FNYEAQ (reference sequence). V lost 5 bases and J lost 5; bases outside the gene matches: 6. This CDR3 spans 15 amino acids. This CDR3 reads CASSPGQGTNEKLFF. CDR3 DNA: TGTGCCAGCAGCCCGGGACAGGGCACCAATGAAAAACTGTTTTTT.

This clone was detected once. The chain employs TRBV19 and TRBJ1-1, with 7 bases fitting TRBD1. Per germline, CDR1 LNHDA and CDR2 SQIVND (reference sequence). This CDR3 has 14 residues. The V gene end was trimmed by 4 bases and the J gene end by 1 base; junction bases not matched to a gene: 3. The CDR3 region has the DNA TGTGCCAGTAGTAACAGGGGCGCGAACACTGAAGCTTTCTTT. Translated, it gives CASSNRGANTEAFF.

This clone was found a few times. The chain uses TRBV19 and TRBJ2-7; 7 positions match TRBD1. The V gene end was trimmed by 4 bases and the J gene end by 0 bases; junction bases not matched to a gene: 3. The CDR3 loop spans 14 amino acids. CDR1 is LNHDA, CDR2 SQIVND, per germline (reference sequence). This CDR3 reads CASSRWDSSYEQYF. The DNA for the CDR3 is TGTGCCAGTAGTAGGTGGGACAGCTCCTACGAGCAGTACTTC. Full variable domain (missing parts from reference TRBV19 and TRBJ2-7): DGGITQSPKYLFRKEGQNVTLSCEQNLNHDAMYWYRQDPGQGLRLIYYSQIVNDFQKGDIAEGYSVSREKKESFPLTVTSAQKNPTAFYLCASSRWDSSYEQYFGPGTRLTVT.

V and J are TRBV10-3 and TRBJ1-1; D gene unclear. The CDR3 totals 15 residues. V dropped 2 bases and J dropped 5 bases, with 15 bases sitting between them. Germline CDR1 and CDR2: ENHRY and SYGVKD. DNA for the CDR3: TGTGCCATCAGTGAGGCACAACCCAGGAGGACTGAAGCTTTCTTT. Encoded protein: CAISEAQPRRTEAFF.

The genes are TRBV27 and TRBJ1-2; D might be TRBD1 (5 bases). V was trimmed by 0 bases and J by 8 bases, leaving 19 bases between them. From germline, CDR1 is MNHEY and CDR2 SMNVEV (reference sequence). The CDR3 covers 16 residues. CDR3: CASSLSPQAGRLGYTF. The CDR3 DNA sequence: TGTGCCAGCAGTTTATCCCCACAGGCGGGGCGTTTAGGCTACACCTTC.

As regards this clone: At one of its ends the junction is not consistent with the germline gene, which may arise from a read error. Other DNA sequences in the same sample also yield this CDR3. This sequence joins TRBV9 and TRBJ2-6; a possible D gene is TRBD1 (5 bases). Germline values: CDR1 SGDLS, CDR2 YYNGEE. The CDR3 spans 14 residues. The CDR3 is CASSSRAGANVLTF. In DNA form, the CDR3 reads TGTGCCAGCAGCTCCCGGGCTGGGGCCAACGTCTTGACTTTC.

The J gene is TRBJ2-6, the V gene TRBV5-8; no definite D call. Deletions cut 2 bases from V and 4 bases from J, with 13 bases between. The CDR3 has 16 residues. Germline V gives CDR1 SGHTS, CDR2 YDEGEE. The CDR3 loop reads CASSFGRYVGANVLTF. The CDR3 nucleotides read TGTGCCAGCAGCTTCGGCAGGTACGTCGGGGCCAACGTCCTGACTTTC.

The V call is TRBV29-1, the J call TRBJ2-7; possible D gene TRBD1, 6 bases. CDR3 length: 13 amino acids. Germline values: CDR1 SQVTM, CDR2 ANQGSEA. Trimming removed 5 bases at V and 0 bases at J, with 11 bases between. In nucleotides, the CDR3 is TGCAGCGTTAGGACAGTCAGCTCCTACGAGCAGTACTTC. Protein product: CSVRTVSSYEQYF.

The chain links TRBV6-5 to TRBJ1-5; the D is unclear. The V end lost 2 bases, the J end lost 2 bases, and 10 bases lay between the germline ends. Per germline, CDR1 MNHEY and CDR2 SVGAGI. This CDR3 comprises 15 residues. CDR3 amino acids: CASSYSWEGNQPQHF. Here the CDR3 DNA reads TGTGCCAGCAGTTACAGCTGGGAGGGCAATCAGCCCCAGCATTTT.

The chain joins TRBV7-2 to TRBJ1-1; D call uncertain. CDR1 and CDR2 (germline): SGHTA, FQGNSA. The CDR3 has 15 residues. V was cut by 1 base and J by 2 bases, with 11 bases left in between. The CDR3 region has the DNA TGTGCCAGCAGCTTAGAGTGGCGCGGTAACACTGAAGCTTTCTTT. It is translated as CASSLEWRGNTEAFF.

This chain joins TRBV7-9 and TRBJ1-2; 9 nucleotides agree with TRBD1. V lost 4 bases, J lost 4 bases, and 10 bases stayed unmatched. Germline CDR1 is SEHNR and CDR2 is FQNEAQ (reference sequence). The CDR3 length is 16 residues. The CDR3 DNA reads as TGTGCCAGCAGCTCATACCGGGACAGGGAAGTCTATGGCTACACCTTC. Translating gives CASSSYRDREVYGYTF.

The chain links TRBV6-5 to TRBJ1-1; 7 bases are a match to TRBD1. The V gene's germline CDR1 is MNHEY and CDR2 SVGAGI. This CDR3 region has 14 residues. With V trimmed by 6 bases and J by 1 base, 5 bases remained unmatched. As DNA, the CDR3 is TGTGCCAGCAGGCCTTGGGACAGGAACACTGAAGCTTTCTTT. It is translated as CASRPWDRNTEAFF.

The chain carries TRBV11-3 and TRBJ2-1; possibly TRBD2 for D (5 bases). Germline lookup yields CDR1 SGHNT and CDR2 YENEEA. Trimming removed 2 bases from V and 0 bases from J, with 8 bases in between. CDR3 length: 15 amino acids. The CDR3 reads CASSLLGSSYNEQFF. DNA for the CDR3: TGTGCCAGCAGCTTACTGGGGAGCTCCTACAATGAGCAGTTCTTC.

In this sample, this clone turned up a few times. The gene calls are TRBV20-1 and TRBJ2-7; D not certain. The V gene lost 6 bases and the J gene lost 4 bases, with 10 bases spanning the gap. CDR1 is DFQATT and CDR2 is SNEGSKA in the germline V gene (reference sequence). The length of the CDR3 is 11 residues. This chain's CDR3 is CSASSLYEQYF. The CDR3 DNA reads as TGCAGTGCGAGCTCATTGTACGAGCAGTACTTC.

V usage is TRBV11-2 and J usage is TRBJ1-1; D not certain. The V end was cut by 3 bases, the J end by 1 base, with 12 bases between. CDR3 size: 15 residues. Germline V gene lookup returns CDR1 SGHAT and CDR2 FQNNGV. This CDR3 is CASSFIRGENTEAFF. Written as DNA, the CDR3 is TGTGCCAGCAGCTTTATCAGAGGTGAGAACACTGAAGCTTTCTTT. Filled out from reference TRBV11-2 and TRBJ1-1, the complete variable domain reads EAGVAQSPRYKIIEKRQSVAFWCNPISGHATLYWYQQILGQGPKLLIQFQNNGVVDDSQLPKDRFSAERLKGVDSTLKIQPAKLEDSAVYLCASSFIRGENTEAFFGQGTRLTVV.

This clone was observed a few times. This chain connects TRBV30 to TRBJ2-5, with 7 bases aligning to TRBD2. The ends lost 1 base at V and 0 bases at J; junction bases unmatched: 5. Per the germline V gene, CDR1 is GTSNPN and CDR2 is SVGIG (reference sequence). CDR3 length: 15 amino acids. As DNA, the CDR3 is TGTGCCTGGAGTGCTGAGCGGGGACACCAAGAGACCCAGTACTTC. This gives the protein CAWSAERGHQETQYF.